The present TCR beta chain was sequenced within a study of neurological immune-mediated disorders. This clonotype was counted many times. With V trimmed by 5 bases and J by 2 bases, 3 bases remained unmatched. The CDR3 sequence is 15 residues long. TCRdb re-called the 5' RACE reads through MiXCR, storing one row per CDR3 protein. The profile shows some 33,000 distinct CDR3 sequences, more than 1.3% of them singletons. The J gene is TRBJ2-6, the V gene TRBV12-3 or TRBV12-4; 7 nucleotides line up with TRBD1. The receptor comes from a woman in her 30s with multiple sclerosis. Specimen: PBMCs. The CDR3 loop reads CASSIDRAGANVLTF. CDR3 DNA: TGTGCCAGCAGTATAGACAGGGCTGGGGCCAACGTCCTGACTTTC.